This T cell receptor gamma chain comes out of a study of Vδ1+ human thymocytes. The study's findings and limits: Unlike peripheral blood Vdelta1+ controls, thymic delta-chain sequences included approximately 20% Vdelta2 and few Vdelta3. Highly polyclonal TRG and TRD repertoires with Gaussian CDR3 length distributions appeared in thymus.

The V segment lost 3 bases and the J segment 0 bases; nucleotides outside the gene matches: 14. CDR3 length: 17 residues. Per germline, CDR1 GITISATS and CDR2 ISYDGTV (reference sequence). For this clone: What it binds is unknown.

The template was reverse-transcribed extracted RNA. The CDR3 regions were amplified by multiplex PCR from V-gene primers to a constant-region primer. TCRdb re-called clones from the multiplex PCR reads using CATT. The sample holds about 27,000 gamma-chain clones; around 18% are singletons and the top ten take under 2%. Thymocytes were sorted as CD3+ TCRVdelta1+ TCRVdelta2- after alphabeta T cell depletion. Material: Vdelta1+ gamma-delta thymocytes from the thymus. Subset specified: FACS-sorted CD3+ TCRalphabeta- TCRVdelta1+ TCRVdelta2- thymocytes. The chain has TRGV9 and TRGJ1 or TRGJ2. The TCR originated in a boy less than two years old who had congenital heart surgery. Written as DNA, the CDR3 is TGTGCCTTGTGGGAGCCTAGGCAAAATCTGAATTATTATAAGAAACTCTTT. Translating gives CALWEPRQNLNYYKKLF.